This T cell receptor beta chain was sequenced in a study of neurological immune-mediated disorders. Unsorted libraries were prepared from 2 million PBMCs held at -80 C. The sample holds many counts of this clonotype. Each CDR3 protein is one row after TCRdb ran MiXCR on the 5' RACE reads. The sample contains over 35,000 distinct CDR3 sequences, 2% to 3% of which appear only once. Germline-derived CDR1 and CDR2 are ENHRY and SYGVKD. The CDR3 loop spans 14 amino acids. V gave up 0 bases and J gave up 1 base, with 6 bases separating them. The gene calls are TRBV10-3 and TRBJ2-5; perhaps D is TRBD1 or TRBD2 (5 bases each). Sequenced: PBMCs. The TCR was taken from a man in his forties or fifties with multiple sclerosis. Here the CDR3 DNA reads TGTGCCATCAGTGAGTCGGGGGTCCAAGAGACCCAGTACTTC. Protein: CAISESGVQETQYF.